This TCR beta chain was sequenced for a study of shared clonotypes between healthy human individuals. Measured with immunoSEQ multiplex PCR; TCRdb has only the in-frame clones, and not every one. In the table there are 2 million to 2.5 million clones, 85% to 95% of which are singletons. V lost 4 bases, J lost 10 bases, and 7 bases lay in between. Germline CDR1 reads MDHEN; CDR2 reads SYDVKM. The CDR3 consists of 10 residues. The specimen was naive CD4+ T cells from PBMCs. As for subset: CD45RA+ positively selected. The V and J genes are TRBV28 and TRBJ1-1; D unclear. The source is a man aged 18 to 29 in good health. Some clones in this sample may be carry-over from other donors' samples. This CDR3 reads CASSSRGAFF. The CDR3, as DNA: TGTGCCAGCAGTTCGCGTGGAGCTTTCTTT.